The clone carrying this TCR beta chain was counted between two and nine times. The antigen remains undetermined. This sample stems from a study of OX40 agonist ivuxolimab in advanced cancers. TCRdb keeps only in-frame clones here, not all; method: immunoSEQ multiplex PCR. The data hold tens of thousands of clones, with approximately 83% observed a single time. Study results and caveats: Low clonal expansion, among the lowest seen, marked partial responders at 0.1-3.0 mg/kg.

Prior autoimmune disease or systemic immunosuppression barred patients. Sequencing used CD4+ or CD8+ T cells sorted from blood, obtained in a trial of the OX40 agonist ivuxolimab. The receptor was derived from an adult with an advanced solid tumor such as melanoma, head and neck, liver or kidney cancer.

The CDR3 reads CASSSKPGNYEQYF. The CDR3 DNA follows: TGTGCCAGTAGCTCCAAACCGGGGAACTACGAGCAGTACTTC. The V gene is TRBV19, the J gene TRBJ2-7, with TRBD2 as a possible D gene (5 bases). The CDR3 sequence is 14 residues long. Germline loops: CDR1 LNHDA, CDR2 SQIVND (reference sequence). Trimming removed 6 bases from V and 3 bases from J, with 15 bases in between.